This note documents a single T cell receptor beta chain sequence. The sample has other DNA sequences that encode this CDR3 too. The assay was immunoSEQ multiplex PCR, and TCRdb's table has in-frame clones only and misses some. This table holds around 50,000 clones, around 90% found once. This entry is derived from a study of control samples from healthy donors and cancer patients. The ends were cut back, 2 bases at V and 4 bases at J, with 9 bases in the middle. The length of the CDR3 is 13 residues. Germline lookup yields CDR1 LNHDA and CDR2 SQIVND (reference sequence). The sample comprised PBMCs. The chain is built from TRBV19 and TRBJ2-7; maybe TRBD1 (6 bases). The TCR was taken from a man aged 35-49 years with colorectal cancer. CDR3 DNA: TGTGCCAGTAGTATAAGAGGGGGTTACGAGCAGTACTTC. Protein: CASSIRGGYEQYF.